The 29 T cell receptor beta chains below were found in one sample sequenced in a study of molecular identifiers for immune sequencing clone quantification. TCRdb reprocessed the PCR reads via MiXCR and lists one record per CDR3 protein. The sample records about 640,000 distinct CDR3 sequences, 15% to 20% being singletons. The sample was naive CD8+ T cells from blood, with Jurkat cell RNA spiked in. Subset noted: FACS-sorted CD8+CD4-CCR7+CD45RA+ naive T cells. The receptors were sampled from a human donor in good health. Some libraries in this study had Jurkat cell RNA spiked in.

This clonotype appeared many times. The V gene is TRBV7-9, the J gene TRBJ2-5, with D tentatively TRBD1 (6 bases). The CDR3 loop spans 15 amino acids. CDR1 and CDR2 (germline): SEHNR, FQNEAQ (reference sequence). The ends were cut back, 7 bases at V and 4 bases at J, with 19 bases in the middle. The CDR3 DNA reads TGTGCCAGCACCCCTCCCGCGATAGGGGGAGAGACCCAGTACTTC. This translates into CASTPPAIGGETQYF.

This clonotype showed up just a few times. The chain combines TRBV11-2 with TRBJ2-7, with TRBD2 matching over 12 bases. CDR1 is SGHAT and CDR2 is FQNNGV in the germline V gene. V was clipped by 1 base and J by 5 bases; unmatched bases: 9. CDR3 length: 17 residues. The CDR3 sequence: CASSLVIGLAGWDEQYF. The CDR3 DNA is TGTGCCAGCAGCTTAGTTATCGGACTAGCGGGGTGGGACGAGCAGTACTTC.

In the case of this clonotype: A much larger clone lies a single base off, so this may be a read error. The rearrangement links TRBV20-1 to TRBJ1-1, with D maybe TRBD1 (5 bases). The germline V gene has CDR1 DFQATT and CDR2 SNEGSKA (reference sequence). V was pared by 0 bases and J by 3 bases, with 14 bases between. The CDR3 consists of 15 residues. Here the CDR3 reads CSARDSRGEYTEAFF. The CDR3 DNA reads as TGCAGTGCTAGAGATTCGCGGGGGGAGTACACTGAAGCTTTCTTT.

This clonotype was found many times. The chain employs TRBV28 and TRBJ2-7; a weak D match, TRBD2 (6 bases). Between the trimmed V and J ends, which lost 5 bases and 2 bases, there was a span of 13 bases. Germline CDR1 and CDR2: MDHEN and SYDVKM. The CDR3 sequence is 14 residues long. CDR3 coding DNA: TGTGCCAGCAGTCGGAGGGTTTTCGCCTACGAGCAGTACTTC. As protein: CASSRRVFAYEQYF. The variable domain in full, completed from reference TRBV28 and TRBJ2-7, reads DVKVTQSSRYLVKRTGEKVFLECVQDMDHENMFWYRQDPGLGLRLIYFSYDVKMKEKGDIPEGYSVSREKKERFSLILESASTNQTSMYLCASSRRVFAYEQYFGPGTRLTVT.

This clonotype was found many times. V usage is TRBV3-1 and J usage is TRBJ1-1; no definite D call. Trimming removed 1 base from V and 3 bases from J, with 9 bases in between. Looked up from germline, CDR1 is LGHDT and CDR2 is YNNKEL (reference sequence). The CDR3 runs 14 residues. In DNA form, the CDR3 reads TGTGCCAGCAGCCAAGGGGGTGCGTACACTGAAGCTTTCTTT. Protein product: CASSQGGAYTEAFF. The full variable domain, in which reference TRBV3-1 and TRBJ1-1 provide the parts outside the CDR3, is DTAVSQTPKYLVTQMGNDKSIKCEQNLGHDTMYWYKQDSKKFLKIMFSYNNKELIINETVPNRFSPKSPDKAHLNLHINSLELGDSAVYFCASSQGGAYTEAFFGQGTRLTVV.

This clonotype has at least ten counts. The chain has TRBV29-1 and TRBJ2-7, with a weak D call TRBD1 (6 bases). The CDR3 is made up of 13 amino acids. V lost 7 bases, J lost 0 bases, and 13 bases lay in between. Germline V lookup: CDR1 SQVTM, CDR2 ANQGSEA. CDR3 bases: TGCAGCGCAGAGGACAGTTACTCCTACGAGCAGTACTTC. Its protein product is CSAEDSYSYEQYF.

As concerns this clonotype: Given a much more abundant clone one base away, this may be a read error. The chain employs TRBV9 and TRBJ2-1; 11 positions agree with TRBD2. Trimming at V came to 6 bases and at J to 3 bases, leaving 11 bases not matched to a gene. There are 17 residues in the CDR3. Looked up from germline, CDR1 is SGDLS and CDR2 is YYNGEE. The CDR3 spells CASIDWTGTSGYNEQFF. CDR3 sequence (DNA): TGTGCCAGCATCGACTGGACCGGGACTAGCGGCTACAATGAGCAGTTCTTC.

This clonotype appeared many times. As DNA, the CDR3 is TGTGCCAGCAGCTTGGTGGAGGACCCCTCCTATAATTCACCCCTCCACTTT. As protein: CASSLVEDPSYNSPLHF. The gene calls are TRBV5-5 and TRBJ1-6, with D unclear. V dropped 0 bases and J dropped 0 bases, with 10 bases sitting between them. The germline gives CDR1 SGHKS, CDR2 YYEKEE (reference sequence). The CDR3 spans 17 residues. Full variable domain (missing parts from reference TRBV5-5 and TRBJ1-6): DAGVTQSPTHLIKTRGQQVTLRCSPISGHKSVSWYQQVLGQGPQFIFQYYEKEERGRGNFPDRFSARQFPNYSSELNVNALLLGDSALYLCASSLVEDPSYNSPLHFGNGTRLTVT.

This clonotype was detected many times. The chain carries TRBV19 and TRBJ2-3; the D is unclear. Deletions cut 8 bases from V and 4 bases from J, with 13 bases between. CDR3 length: 13 amino acids. Germline-derived CDR1 and CDR2 are LNHDA and SQIVND (reference sequence). CDR3 in DNA: TGTGCCAGTCGTGAGGTAGTCTCAGATACGCAGTATTTT. As protein: CASREVVSDTQYF.

In regard to this clonotype: One junction end does not reproduce the germline sequence, and a read error may be involved. V and J are TRBV4-1 and TRBJ1-3, with D perhaps TRBD1 (5 bases). The CDR3 is made up of 16 amino acids. In germline, CDR1 is MGHRA, CDR2 YSYEKL. CDR3 sequence (DNA): TGCGCCAGCAGCCTTGTGAGCGGGGCCTCTGGAAACACCGTATATTTT. It codes for CASSLVSGASGNTVYF.

Written as DNA, the CDR3 is TGTGCCAGCAGTTACCGGACAGGGGGAGTTGGCTACCAGCCCCAGCATTTT. It codes for CASSYRTGGVGYQPQHF. This sequence joins TRBV6-5 and TRBJ1-5, with 10 bases aligning to TRBD1. Germline V CDR1 and CDR2: MNHEY, SVGAGI. The J segment lost 7 bases and the V segment lost 2 bases, leaving 11 bases of the junction unmatched. The CDR3 totals 17 residues.

At least ten counts were recorded for this clonotype. This chain links TRBV28 with TRBJ2-7, with D possibly TRBD1 on 5 matching bases. Germline-derived CDR1 and CDR2 are MDHEN and SYDVKM. V was trimmed by 3 bases and J by 0 bases, leaving 9 bases between them. The CDR3 loop spans 14 amino acids. Here the CDR3 reads CASSLDISSYEQYF. The CDR3, as DNA: TGTGCCAGCAGTTTGGACATTAGCTCCTACGAGCAGTACTTC.

The chain carries TRBV5-4 and TRBJ2-3; D call uncertain. CDR3 length: 16 amino acids. Germline V gene lookup returns CDR1 SGHNT and CDR2 YYREEE (reference sequence). Trimming took 3 bases from V and 0 from J, leaving 14 bases between them. The CDR3, as DNA: TGTGCCAGCAGCTACGGCTGGGAACCTAGCACAGATACGCAGTATTTT. Its translation is CASSYGWEPSTDTQYF.

The J gene is TRBJ2-1, the V gene TRBV9; TRBD1 aligns across 10 bases. The CDR3 spans 19 residues. V shed 4 bases, J shed 5 bases, and the junction held 18 bases outside the gene matches. CDR1 SGDLS and CDR2 YYNGEE come from the germline V gene. The CDR3 sequence: CASSRRHGGQGILNNEQFF. CDR3 nucleotide sequence: TGTGCCAGCAGCCGCCGTCACGGGGGACAGGGGATTTTAAACAATGAGCAGTTCTTC. Variable domain in full (rest from reference TRBV9 and TRBJ2-1): DSGVTQTPKHLITATGQRVTLRCSPRSGDLSVYWYQQSLDQGLQFLIQYYNGEERAKGNILERFSAQQFPDLHSELNLSSLELGDSALYFCASSRRHGGQGILNNEQFFGPGTRLTVL.

For this clonotype: A read error is possible here, since a much larger clone lies one base away. The genes are TRBV5-4 and TRBJ2-1, with a weak D call TRBD2 (5 bases). The CDR3 consists of 13 residues. CDR1 is SGHNT and CDR2 is YYREEE in the germline V gene (reference sequence). CDR3 sequence reads: CASSLIGVNVQFF. The CDR3 DNA sequence: TGTGCCAGCAGCTTAATCGGGGTTAATGTGCAGTTCTTC.

V gene TRBV19 combines with J gene TRBJ1-1; possibly TRBD1 for D (5 bases). V lost 7 bases and J 4 bases, leaving 19 bases between the germline ends. This CDR3 is built from 15 residues. Germline V gene lookup returns CDR1 LNHDA and CDR2 SQIVND (reference sequence). This chain's CDR3 is CASNTGTRGSTEAFF. The CDR3 DNA reads TGTGCCAGTAATACCGGGACTAGGGGTAGCACTGAAGCTTTCTTT.

This clonotype was detected many times. The chain combines TRBV12-3 or TRBV12-4 with TRBJ2-2; TRBD2 agrees at 14 bases. The CDR3 extends over 18 amino acids. V dropped 6 bases and J dropped 4; count of bases not matched to a gene: 10. This CDR3 reads CASRTTSGGAGSTGELFF. The CDR3 region has the DNA TGTGCCAGCAGGACGACTAGCGGGGGGGCAGGAAGCACCGGGGAGCTGTTTTTT.

This clonotype has ten or more counts. The chain employs TRBV4-2 and TRBJ2-1; D might be TRBD2 (5 bases). The CDR3 is 13 residues long. Germline V gene data show CDR1 as LGHNA and CDR2 as YNFKEQ. V shed 0 bases and J shed 10 bases, with 10 bases lying between them. CDR3 amino acids: CASSQENGVEQFF. CDR3 in DNA: TGTGCCAGCAGCCAAGAAAACGGGGTAGAGCAGTTCTTC.

This clonotype was counted ten times or more. The rearrangement links TRBV5-1 to TRBJ2-1, with 7 bases aligning to TRBD1. Germline CDR1 reads SGHRS; CDR2 reads YFSETQ. The CDR3 is 15 amino acids. V lost 3 bases, J lost 0 bases, and 3 bases stayed unmatched. DNA of the CDR3: TGCGCCAGCAGCTCCGGGACAGACTCCTACAATGAGCAGTTCTTC. Translated, it gives CASSSGTDSYNEQFF.

The table lists this clonotype with a few counts. The chain is built from TRBV27 and TRBJ1-2; unclear D gene. Germline assignment: CDR1 MNHEY and CDR2 SMNVEV (reference sequence). CDR3 length: 16 residues. Trimming removed 4 bases at V and 2 bases at J, with 17 bases between. The CDR3 region has the DNA TGTGCCAGCAGTTCCCGAGCCGACCCGGTAAACTATGGCTACACCTTC. It encodes CASSSRADPVNYGYTF.

This clonotype was recorded a few times. DNA for the CDR3: TGTGCCATCCCTATTCAGCCCCAGCATTTT. Translation gives CAIPIQPQHF. V gene TRBV19 combines with J gene TRBJ1-5; no firm D call. The CDR3 is 10 residues long. The V end lost 10 bases, the J end lost 6 bases, and 7 bases lay between the germline ends. CDR1 is LNHDA, CDR2 SQIVND, per germline (reference sequence). The variable domain in full, completed from reference TRBV19 and TRBJ1-5, reads DGGITQSPKYLFRKEGQNVTLSCEQNLNHDAMYWYRQDPGQGLRLIYYSQIVNDFQKGDIAEGYSVSREKKESFPLTVTSAQKNPTAFYLCAIPIQPQHFGDGTRLSIL.

This clonotype was counted at least ten times. This chain connects TRBV6-5 to TRBJ1-2; 8 bases match TRBD1. The germline CDR1 and CDR2 sequences are MNHEY and SVGAGI. With 4 bases clipped from V and 6 bases from J, the junction kept 1 base outside the gene matches. The CDR3 has 12 residues. The CDR3 is CASSLQGDGYTF. CDR3 sequence (DNA): TGTGCCAGCAGTTTACAGGGGGATGGCTACACCTTC.

The table lists this clonotype with many counts. The rearrangement links TRBV27 to TRBJ2-2; the match to TRBD1 covers 7 bases. From germline, CDR1 is MNHEY and CDR2 SMNVEV (reference sequence). The CDR3 is 16 amino acids. The J segment lost 5 bases and the V segment lost 5 bases, leaving 11 bases of the junction unmatched. The chain's CDR3 is CASSSRAGGLTGELFF. The CDR3 coding sequence is TGTGCCAGCAGTAGCCGGGCAGGGGGATTGACCGGGGAGCTGTTTTTT.

Concerning this clonotype itself: The junction departs from germline at one end; a sequencing error may be responsible. The genes are TRBV4-3 and TRBJ2-2; either TRBD1 or TRBD2 may fit D (5 bases each). The CDR3 length is 16 residues. Germline CDR1 reads LGHNA; CDR2 reads YSLEER. As DNA, the CDR3 is TGCACCAGCAGCCAACCGACCGGGACCATCACCGGGGAGCTGTTTTTT. This encodes CTSSQPTGTITGELFF.

The rearrangement links TRBV7-6 to TRBJ1-1; D call uncertain. Looked up from germline, CDR1 is SGHVS and CDR2 is FNYEAQ. The CDR3 has 13 amino acids. The V and J ends lost 5 bases and 2 bases respectively, with 9 bases between them. CDR3 amino acids: CASSRRANTEAFF. In DNA form, the CDR3 reads TGTGCCAGCAGCAGACGGGCAAACACTGAAGCTTTCTTT.

As for this clonotype: A much larger clone lies one base from this, so it may be a read error. This chain links TRBV19 with TRBJ2-3, with 10 nucleotides matching TRBD2. Per germline, CDR1 LNHDA and CDR2 SQIVND (reference sequence). The CDR3 totals 19 residues. The CDR3 here is CAGSGPGTSVSGGADTQYF. CDR3 nucleotide sequence: TGTGCCGGTAGTGGCCCCGGGACTAGCGTGTCAGGGGGTGCAGATACGCAGTATTTT.

The J gene is TRBJ2-1, the V gene TRBV6-2 or TRBV6-3; D not certain. Germline-derived CDR1 and CDR2 are MNHEY and SVGEGT. CDR3 length equals 15 residues. Trimming took off 7 bases at V and 2 bases at J, with 15 bases between the two ends. CDR3 sequence (DNA): TGTGCCAGCATGGCTACCCCATCAACCTACAATGAGCAGTTCTTC. Translation gives CASMATPSTYNEQFF.

In its sample, this clonotype was seen many times. In nucleotides, the CDR3 is TGTGCCACCAGTGATTTGTCCGGGACTAGCTACAATGAGCAGTTCTTC. It specifies CATSDLSGTSYNEQFF. The J gene is TRBJ2-1, the V gene TRBV24-1, with 8 bases matching TRBD2. The length of the CDR3 is 16 residues. J was trimmed by 3 bases and V by 0 bases; bases with no gene match: 3. Germline V gene sequence: CDR1 KGHDR, CDR2 SFDVKD.

On this clonotype: This clone may be a read error of a much larger clone one base away. This sequence joins TRBV11-2 and TRBJ2-7; maybe TRBD2 (6 bases). CDR1 is SGHAT, CDR2 FQNNGV, per germline. The CDR3 extends over 13 amino acids. The CDR3 DNA reads as TGTGCCAGCAGCTTGACCCCCGGCGGGGAGCAGCACTTC. Amino acids: CASSLTPGGEQHF.